This T cell receptor (beta chain) emerged from a study of cytomegalovirus exposure and HLA in healthy donors (dated by TCRdb to 2015 to 2018). Concerning the study at large: According to a later analysis, the 120 or so validation repertoires were produced on the same platform as the roughly 700 repertoires of the first cohort. The study aimed to test whether signatures of past pathogen exposure could be identified by cataloging public T cell receptors. A separate validation cohort of approximately 130 different subjects was used in addition to the approximately 670-subject first cohort. To predict cytomegalovirus infection status, the study brought together high-throughput TCR immunosequencing, statistical association of individual TCRs with disease status, and machine learning.

From the germline V gene, CDR1 is SNHLY and CDR2 is FYNNEI. Trimmed from V: 1 base; trimmed from J: 3 bases; junction bases lacking a gene match: 3. Measured from the cysteine to the phenylalanine, the CDR3 is 14 residues long. Only the CDR3 part of the read is kept: 42 bases, read in frame from the first base. The study at large found these results: The authors suggested that the approach could potentially be extended to other disease states and immunological phenotypes. The study gave a list of 150 to 200 TCR beta chains associated with cytomegalovirus. Most TCR sequences were observed very rarely across donors, whereas some public TCRs were present in many individuals. A later analysis had no HLA typing for the validation cohort, so co-occurrence there was scored across all 130 or so repertoires. A few of the identified cytomegalovirus-associated TCR beta chains were confirmed in vitro to be specific for cytomegalovirus antigens. In a later analysis, TCRs clustered in the first cohort were found to also tend to co-occur in the roughly 120 validation repertoires, with about 93% of cluster scores above 0. The classifier was reported to diagnose cytomegalovirus status with high specificity and sensitivity in both the original and validation cohorts.

Separate from the roughly 650-subject first cohort, the validation cohort of 90 to 150 subjects was the group to which the donors belonged. In its sample, this clone was seen once. This clone's antigen is unknown. The input lacks base qualities; no much larger clone sits a single base away. Libraries were made using the immunoSEQ multiplex PCR assay. The study's processing was this. A statistical classification framework was built to diagnose cytomegalovirus status from the catalog of TCR beta chain sequences. Drawn from immuneACCESS, this table holds only the in-frame rearrangements with V and J called that TCRdb kept. Clones are partly lost; checked studies trace under half to an unresolved V gene and leave the rest unexplained. That table furnishes V, J and clone size, whereas the DNA furnished D and trimming. The sample table holds tens of thousands of clones, of which 94% were seen once. The ten largest make up roughly 2% of the sample.

The clonotype originates from a woman in her late teens or twenties in good health and CMV-seropositive. The chain couples TRBV2 to TRBJ2-7, and 7 junction bases match TRBD1. Input material: PBMCs. The CDR3 protein sequence reads: CASSEGTGFYEQYF. The nucleotide sequence is TGTGCCAGCAGTGAAGGGACAGGATTCTACGAGCAGTACTTC.